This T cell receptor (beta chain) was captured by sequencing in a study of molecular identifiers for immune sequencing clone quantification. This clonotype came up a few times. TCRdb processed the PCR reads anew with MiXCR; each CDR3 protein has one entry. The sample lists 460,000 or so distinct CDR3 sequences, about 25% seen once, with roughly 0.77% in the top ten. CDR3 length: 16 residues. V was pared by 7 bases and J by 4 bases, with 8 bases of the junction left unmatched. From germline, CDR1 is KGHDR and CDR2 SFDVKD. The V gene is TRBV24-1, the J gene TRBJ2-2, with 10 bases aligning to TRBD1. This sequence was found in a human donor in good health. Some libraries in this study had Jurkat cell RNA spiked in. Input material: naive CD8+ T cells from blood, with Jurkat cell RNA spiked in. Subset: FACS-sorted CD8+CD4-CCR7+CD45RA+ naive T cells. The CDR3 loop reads CATSPRTGGFTGELFF. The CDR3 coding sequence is TGTGCCACCAGCCCTCGGACAGGGGGGTTCACCGGGGAGCTGTTTTTT.